This T cell receptor (beta chain) was identified during a study of blood T cell repertoires in COVID-19. The CDR3 has 13 amino acids. V lost 6 bases, J lost 6 bases, and 11 bases lay in between. The germline CDR1 and CDR2 sequences are SNHLY and FYNNEI. Profiling relied on immunoSEQ multiplex PCR, and the TCRdb table lists in-frame clones only, not all of them. Counted here are some 300,000 clones, around nine tenths occurring once; the ten biggest clones make up 2.5% to 3.5%. The receptor was isolated from a woman in her forties or fifties who had been exposed to COVID-19. The chain couples TRBV2 to TRBJ1-4; D not certain. The specimen sequenced was PBMCs or T cells enriched from blood (not recorded which). CDR3 sequence reads: CASRRSVDEKLFF. CDR3 in DNA: TGTGCCAGCAGAAGGAGTGTGGATGAAAAACTGTTTTTT.